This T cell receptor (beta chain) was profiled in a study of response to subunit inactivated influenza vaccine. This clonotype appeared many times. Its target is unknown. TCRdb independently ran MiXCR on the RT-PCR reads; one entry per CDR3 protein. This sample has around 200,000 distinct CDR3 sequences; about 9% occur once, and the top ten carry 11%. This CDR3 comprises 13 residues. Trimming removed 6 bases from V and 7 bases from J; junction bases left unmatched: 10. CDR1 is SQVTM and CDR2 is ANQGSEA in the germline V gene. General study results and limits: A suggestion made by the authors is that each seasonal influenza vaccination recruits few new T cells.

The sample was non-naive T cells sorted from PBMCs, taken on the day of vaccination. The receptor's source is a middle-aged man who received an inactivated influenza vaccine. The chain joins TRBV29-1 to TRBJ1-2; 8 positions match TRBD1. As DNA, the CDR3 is TGCAGCGTCGCTACCGGGACAGGCACTGGCTACACCTTC. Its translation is CSVATGTGTGYTF.